This T cell receptor beta chain is drawn from a study of control samples from healthy donors and cancer patients. Measured with immunoSEQ multiplex PCR; TCRdb has only the in-frame clones, and not every one. The sample carries approximately 94,000 clones, roughly 90% recorded once. The CDR3 loop spans 15 amino acids. The V and J ends lost 8 bases and 4 bases respectively, with 20 bases between them. Germline V gene data show CDR1 as LNHDA and CDR2 as SQIVND (reference sequence). The chain carries TRBV19 and TRBJ1-2, with D tentatively TRBD1 (6 bases). This TCR was sampled from a woman aged 45 to 65 in good health. Input material: blood. The CDR3 sequence: CASLDGTQGFYGYTF. For the CDR3, the DNA is TGTGCCAGTTTGGACGGGACACAAGGGTTCTATGGCTACACCTTC.